The clone carrying this TCR beta chain has only one observation. The target antigen is unknown. These data originate in a study of T cell responses to AZD1222 COVID-19 vaccine. Between the trimmed V and J ends, which lost 5 bases and 1 base, there was a span of 9 bases. Germline CDR1 is LNHDA and CDR2 is SQIVND (reference sequence). This CDR3 spans 13 amino acids. Study observations and caveats: There were vaccine-associated CD4 TCRs across spike, dominant at 160-218 and 743-854.

The table came from immunoSEQ multiplex PCR; TCRdb's copy has only in-frame clones and leaves some out. The sample gives 70,000 to 90,000 clones, roughly nine tenths of which show up once; approximately 3% is in the top ten. The rearrangement joins TRBV19 to TRBJ2-7, with D possibly TRBD2 on 6 matching bases. The sequencing here drew on peripheral blood, taken on day 0 of AZD1222 vaccination. The clonotype was recovered from an adult in good health. The CDR3 here is CASSVGGSYEQYF. The DNA for the CDR3 is TGTGCCAGTAGTGTGGGGGGTTCCTACGAGCAGTACTTC.